The next 9 T cell receptor beta chains were all read from a single sample in a study of blood T cell repertoires in COVID-19. Data came from immunoSEQ multiplex PCR; TCRdb stores just in-frame clones and leaves some out. The table shows under 450,000 clones, with roughly nine tenths occurring only once. Material: PBMCs or T cells enriched from blood (not recorded which). All receptors derive from a woman aged 25 to 39 who had recovered from COVID-19.

The chain links TRBV5-1 to TRBJ2-7, with TRBD1 matching over 7 bases. The CDR3 sequence is 14 residues long. V lost 2 bases to trimming and J lost 3 bases; unmatched junction nucleotides: 5. Looked up from germline, CDR1 is SGHRS and CDR2 is YFSETQ. The chain's CDR3 is CASSFTGENYEQYF. The CDR3 nucleotides read TGCGCCAGCAGCTTCACAGGGGAGAACTACGAGCAGTACTTC.

V usage is TRBV12-3 or TRBV12-4 and J usage is TRBJ2-7, with 10 positions matching TRBD1. This CDR3 contains 13 residues. The V segment lost 6 bases and the J segment 7 bases; nucleotides outside the gene matches: 6. The CDR3 loop is CASRRQGAREQYF. The CDR3 DNA sequence: TGTGCCAGCAGGCGACAGGGGGCTAGGGAGCAGTACTTC.

DNA for the CDR3: TGTGCCAGCAGCCCGGGGGGAAATGAGCAGTTCTTC. It codes for CASSPGGNEQFF. The genes are TRBV13 and TRBJ2-1, with 7 bases fitting TRBD2. CDR3 length: 12 amino acids. Trimming at V came to 5 bases and at J to 7 bases, leaving 2 bases not matched to a gene. Germline CDR1 and CDR2: PRHDT and FYEKMQ (reference sequence).

The CDR3 DNA follows: TGTGCCAGCAGCCCGACAGGGTGGTTCAACTATGGCTACACCTTC. Protein: CASSPTGWFNYGYTF. V and J are TRBV2 and TRBJ1-2; 7 bases agree with TRBD1. Losses at the gene ends were 6 bases for V and 2 bases for J; bases not matched to a gene: 9. This CDR3 is 15 amino acids long. Germline CDR1 is SNHLY and CDR2 is FYNNEI.

This clone was detected only a few times. The chain links TRBV5-4 to TRBJ1-3, with 7 bases aligning to TRBD1. CDR1 is SGHNT and CDR2 is YYREEE in the germline V gene (reference sequence). V was pared by 4 bases and J by 4 bases, with 14 bases of the junction left unmatched. CDR3 length: 17 amino acids. This CDR3 is CASSRLGGGGAGNTIYF. The CDR3 bases are TGTGCCAGCAGCCGCCTCGGTGGAGGGGGCGCCGGAAACACCATATATTTT.

The V and J genes are TRBV29-1 and TRBJ1-2; 12 bases match TRBD1. The J segment lost 2 bases and the V segment lost 2 bases, leaving 6 bases of the junction unmatched. Germline V gene lookup returns CDR1 SQVTM and CDR2 ANQGSEA. This CDR3 is built from 16 residues. CDR3 bases: TGCAGCGTTGAAAAGGGACAGGGGGCAATCAACTATGGCTACACCTTC. It yields the protein CSVEKGQGAINYGYTF.

This clone came up once. The rearrangement links TRBV28 to TRBJ1-5, with 7 nucleotides matching TRBD1. The CDR3 consists of 15 residues. V dropped 6 bases and J dropped 1; count of bases not matched to a gene: 6. Germline V gene data show CDR1 as MDHEN and CDR2 as SYDVKM. The CDR3 loop reads CASSSGQLSNQPQHF. CDR3 nucleotide sequence: TGTGCCAGCAGCTCGGGACAGCTAAGCAATCAGCCCCAGCATTTT. The full variable domain, rest sourced from reference TRBV28 and TRBJ1-5, is DVKVTQSSRYLVKRTGEKVFLECVQDMDHENMFWYRQDPGLGLRLIYFSYDVKMKEKGDIPEGYSVSREKKERFSLILESASTNQTSMYLCASSSGQLSNQPQHFGDGTRLSIL.

Worth noting for this clone: Other nucleotide sequences in the sample specify the same CDR3. The chain uses TRBV15 and TRBJ2-7; 14 bases line up with TRBD2. V lost 1 base, J lost 7 bases, and 3 bases stayed unmatched. In germline, CDR1 is LNHNV, CDR2 YYDKDF (reference sequence). CDR3 length: 15 residues. The CDR3 is CATSRGGLAGGEQYF. CDR3 sequence (DNA): TGTGCCACCAGCAGAGGCGGACTAGCGGGAGGAGAGCAGTACTTC.

The rearrangement uses TRBV28 and TRBJ2-3, with 8 bases matching TRBD2. The CDR3 length is 15 residues. Germline values: CDR1 MDHEN, CDR2 SYDVKM. The junction had 8 bases not matched to a gene; V was cut back by 8 bases and J by 1 base. The CDR3 protein is CASRSGTVRTDTQYF. DNA of the CDR3: TGTGCCAGCCGTAGCGGGACTGTACGCACAGATACGCAGTATTTT.